The 20 T cell receptor beta chains given below trace back to one sample, sequenced in a study of blood T cell repertoires in COVID-19 (dated by TCRdb to about 2020). Libraries were made using the immunoSEQ multiplex PCR assay. TCRdb obtained this table from immuneACCESS and retained in-frame rearrangements with V and J assigned. These tables miss some clones; where compared with another copy, unresolved V genes account for less than half of the shortfall, and the remainder is unexplained. The sample table lists about 160,000 clones, around nine tenths of them with a count of one. In total, the top ten clones hold 10% of the sample. The specimen was peripheral blood. These receptor sequences come from a woman in her 70s with COVID-19, enrolled during active disease.

The chain employs TRBV5-4 and TRBJ2-5; 14 bases fit TRBD2. V was clipped by 4 bases and J by 2 bases; unmatched bases: 10. This CDR3 is built from 18 residues. Germline V gene data show CDR1 as SGHNT and CDR2 as YYREEE (reference sequence). The CDR3 DNA reads TGTGCCAGCAGCCCGGGACTAGCGGGGGCTGGGGGGCAAGAGACCCAGTACTTC. This gives the protein CASSPGLAGAGGQETQYF.

V is TRBV30 and J is TRBJ2-2; TRBD2 agrees at 8 bases. The trim removed 2 bases at V and 7 bases at J, leaving 15 bases unmatched. The CDR3 extends over 17 amino acids. Germline-derived CDR1 and CDR2 are GTSNPN and SVGIG (reference sequence). CDR3: CAWSPGLVTGWGGELFF. CDR3 nucleotides: TGTGCCTGGAGTCCGGGACTAGTAACTGGGTGGGGCGGGGAGCTGTTTTTT.

The gene calls are TRBV7-9 and TRBJ1-2, with a tentative D call TRBD1 (6 bases). CDR1 is SEHNR and CDR2 is FQNEAQ in the germline V gene (reference sequence). The V and J ends lost 2 bases and 4 bases respectively, with 14 bases between them. The CDR3 is 15 amino acids. CDR3 bases: TGTGCCAGCAGCTTAAGGGGGAGGGAAGGCTATGGCTACACCTTC. It encodes CASSLRGREGYGYTF.

The chain links TRBV7-8 to TRBJ2-3; 12 nucleotides align to TRBD2. The CDR3 is 16 residues long. Trimming cost V 1 base and J 7 bases; bases outside gene matches: 6. Looked up from germline, CDR1 is SGHVS and CDR2 is FQNEAQ. CDR3 bases: TGTGCCAGCAGCTTAGTAACTAGCGGGGGGCCCAATACGCAGTATTTT. Its translation: CASSLVTSGGPNTQYF.

The V and J genes are TRBV5-1 and TRBJ1-2; weak D call: TRBD1 (5 bases). Germline V gene lookup returns CDR1 SGHRS and CDR2 YFSETQ. The CDR3 consists of 14 residues. Trimming stripped 0 bases from V and 4 bases from J, with 10 bases between. DNA of the CDR3: TGCGCCAGCAGCTTGGAGGTGACAGTCTATGGCTACACCTTC. It specifies CASSLEVTVYGYTF.

J is TRBJ1-2 and V is TRBV3-1 (or the pseudogene TRBV3-2), with 7 positions matching TRBD1. V dropped 4 bases and J dropped 7; count of bases not matched to a gene: 6. The CDR3 spans 13 residues. CDR1 LGHDT and CDR2 YNNKEL come from the germline V gene (reference sequence). The CDR3 region is CASSLLGQSGYTF. CDR3 coding DNA: TGTGCCAGCAGCCTGTTGGGACAGAGTGGCTACACCTTC.

J is TRBJ2-7 and V is TRBV5-1; TRBD2 matches 10 bases. The CDR3 consists of 15 residues. From germline, CDR1 is SGHRS and CDR2 YFSETQ. The V segment lost 5 bases and the J segment 1 base; nucleotides outside the gene matches: 6. The chain's CDR3 is CASRISGGVSYEQYF. In nucleotides, the CDR3 is TGCGCCAGCAGAATAAGCGGGGGGGTTTCCTACGAGCAGTACTTC. Full variable domain (rest looked up from reference TRBV5-1 and TRBJ2-7): KAGVTQTPRYLIKTRGQQVTLSCSPISGHRSVSWYQQTPGQGLQFLFEYFSETQRNKGNFPGRFSGRQFSNSRSEMNVSTLELGDSALYLCASRISGGVSYEQYFGPGTRLTVT.

As regards this clone: A read error may account for a junction end that differs from germline. The gene calls are TRBV28 and TRBJ2-7, with 8 bases lining up with TRBD1. The CDR3 covers 15 residues. Germline CDR1 and CDR2: MDHEN and SYDVKM. The CDR3 protein is CASSPQAGGAYGQYF. The CDR3 coding sequence is TGTGCCAGCAGCCCCCAGGCAGGGGGCGCGTACGGGCAGTACTTC.

This clone showed up just once. J is TRBJ2-3 and V is TRBV7-8; 10 nucleotides agree with TRBD2. V lost 8 bases to trimming and J lost 0 bases; unmatched junction nucleotides: 17. CDR1 is SGHVS and CDR2 is FQNEAQ in the germline V gene. This CDR3 is built from 19 residues. The CDR3 DNA follows: TGTGCCAGCTCTTTTAGGGTAGCGGGGGGTGCCCCTAGCACAGATACGCAGTATTTT. Encoded protein: CASSFRVAGGAPSTDTQYF. The whole variable domain, filled in from reference TRBV7-8 and TRBJ2-3, reads GAGVSQSPRYKVAKRGQDVALRCDPISGHVSLFWYQQALGQGPEFLTYFQNEAQLDKSGLPSDRFFAERPEGSVSTLKIQRTQQEDSAVYLCASSFRVAGGAPSTDTQYFGPGTRLTVL.

The chain employs TRBV5-1 and TRBJ2-5, with D tentatively TRBD1 (6 bases). Trimming took 4 bases from V and 7 from J, leaving 14 bases between them. The CDR3 consists of 13 residues. Per germline, CDR1 SGHRS and CDR2 YFSETQ. The CDR3 spells CASSPLTGGTQYF. CDR3 sequence (DNA): TGCGCCAGCAGCCCTTTGACAGGTGGGACCCAGTACTTC.

The V call is TRBV20-1, the J call TRBJ1-2, with D perhaps TRBD1 (6 bases). This CDR3 spans 13 amino acids. V was pared by 3 bases and J by 4 bases, with 12 bases between. CDR1 is DFQATT, CDR2 SNEGSKA, per germline (reference sequence). CDR3 loop: CSASWTAFYGYTF. CDR3 coding DNA: TGCAGTGCTAGTTGGACAGCCTTCTATGGCTACACCTTC.

The chain combines TRBV7-9 with TRBJ2-5; D might be TRBD1 (6 bases). Trimming stripped 5 bases from V and 5 bases from J, with 12 bases between. CDR3 size: 13 residues. Germline values: CDR1 SEHNR, CDR2 FQNEAQ (reference sequence). Here the CDR3 reads CASSLTGLETQYF. CDR3 in DNA: TGTGCCAGCAGCCTCACAGGGCTGGAGACCCAGTACTTC.

This clone occurred a few times. This chain links TRBV3-1 (or the pseudogene TRBV3-2) with TRBJ2-7, with TRBD2 identical over 16 bases. The CDR3 consists of 21 residues. J was trimmed by 3 bases and V by 4 bases; bases with no gene match: 18. Germline V gene data show CDR1 as LGHDT and CDR2 as YNNKEL (reference sequence). The CDR3 sequence: CASSLERAGTSGGDPNYEQYF. For the CDR3, the DNA is TGTGCCAGCAGCCTTGAAAGGGCCGGGACTAGCGGGGGGGACCCAAACTACGAGCAGTACTTC.

This chain connects TRBV18 to TRBJ2-3, with TRBD2 as a possible D gene (6 bases). The germline gives CDR1 KGHSH, CDR2 LQKENI. The CDR3 extends over 16 amino acids. Trimming shortened V by 0 bases and J by 5 bases, and 15 bases separated the two germline ends. The CDR3 coding sequence is TGTGCCAGCTCACCACCGGTCCCGCGGGGCCGAGATACGCAGTATTTT. Encoded protein: CASSPPVPRGRDTQYF.

This clone was observed once. The V gene is TRBV3-1 (or the pseudogene TRBV3-2), the J gene TRBJ1-4; D remains ambiguous. Germline CDR1 LGHDT, CDR2 YNNKEL (reference sequence). Deletions cut 4 bases from V and 8 bases from J, with 17 bases between. This CDR3 contains 15 residues. CDR3 DNA sequence: TGTGCCAGCAGCCTCTGGGAGCGAGGGAGGGAAAAACTGTTTTTT. It specifies CASSLWERGREKLFF.

This clone was detected once. The rearrangement joins TRBV18 to TRBJ1-3, with D perhaps matching TRBD1 (6 bases). V was shortened by 3 bases and J by 8 bases, with 11 bases between the two germline ends. Germline V gene data show CDR1 as KGHSH and CDR2 as LQKENI. This CDR3 region has 13 residues. The CDR3 coding sequence is TGTGCCAGCTCACCGGTTGGGGGCGACACCATATATTTT. Amino acid sequence: CASSPVGGDTIYF.

V and J are TRBV28 and TRBJ2-7, with TRBD1 as a possible D gene (6 bases). V was clipped by 6 bases and J by 4 bases, with 13 bases between them. In germline, CDR1 is MDHEN, CDR2 SYDVKM. The CDR3 spans 13 residues. CDR3 protein: CASRDSYLYEQYF. In DNA form, the CDR3 reads TGTGCCAGCAGGGACAGCTACCTTTACGAGCAGTACTTC.

A few counts support this clone. The chain carries TRBV6-5 and TRBJ1-2; 9 nucleotides agree with TRBD1. V was clipped by 2 bases and J by 8 bases; unmatched bases: 6. Germline-derived CDR1 and CDR2 are MNHEY and SVGAGI. CDR3 size: 14 residues. CDR3 nucleotides: TGTGCCAGCAGTTACGGGACAGGGATTATGGGCTACACCTTC. It yields the protein CASSYGTGIMGYTF.

The chain has TRBV7-6 and TRBJ2-3; D uncertain. V gave up 5 bases and J gave up 0 bases, with 12 bases separating them. There are 15 residues in the CDR3. Germline V gives CDR1 SGHVS, CDR2 FNYEAQ. CDR3 nucleotide sequence: TGTGCCAGCAGCCCACTTACTGAAAGCACAGATACGCAGTATTTT. Translating it yields CASSPLTESTDTQYF.

V usage is TRBV20-1 and J usage is TRBJ2-3; D is uncertain. Trimming took 2 bases from V and 5 from J, leaving 5 bases between them. Germline loops: CDR1 DFQATT, CDR2 SNEGSKA (reference sequence). This CDR3 contains 11 residues. The CDR3 DNA is TGCAGTGCTAGACTCCTAGATACGCAGTATTTT. It codes for CSARLLDTQYF.